The sequence of this T cell receptor beta chain was determined in a study of STAT5B mutations in CD4+ large granular lymphocyte leukemia. Broader study findings: Main leukemic clonotypes were patient-specific, but more than 20% appeared at low frequency elsewhere.

A note on this clone: Its specificity is unknown.

The assay was run at survey level. The method was immunoSEQ multiplex PCR; TCRdb's version includes in-frame clones alone and lacks a portion of them. The table lists some 45,000 clones, about 86% of them singletons. Buffy coats from healthy blood donors served as controls. The TCR sequence derives from a human donor in good health. Sequencing was performed on CD4+ T cells from blood buffy coats.

The CDR3 here is CASSVTGQQFF. CDR3 nucleotides: TGTGCCAGTAGTGTAACAGGTCAGCAGTTCTTC. This chain connects TRBV19 to TRBJ2-1, with a weak D call TRBD1 (5 bases). This CDR3 is built from 11 residues. With 5 bases removed from V and 11 bases from J, the gap between germline ends came to 10 bases. From germline, CDR1 is LNHDA and CDR2 SQIVND (reference sequence).